This TCR beta chain was sequenced during a study of cytomegalovirus exposure and HLA in healthy donors. As for the study in general: Early on, a data release was issued that held 85 million to 95 million unique TCRs from HLA-typed donors.

Deletions cut 4 bases from V and 5 bases from J, with 10 bases between. CDR1 is SGHTS and CDR2 is YDEGEE in the germline V gene. This CDR3 has 12 residues. 60 Vbeta and 13 Jbeta primers were used in PCR. Measured with immunoSEQ multiplex PCR; TCRdb has only the in-frame clones, and not every one. The table lists about 140,000 clones, approximately 80% of them singletons. This TCR derives from a young man in good health and CMV-seropositive. V gene TRBV5-8 combines with J gene TRBJ2-7; D ambiguous. Sequencing was carried out using PBMCs. In nucleotides, the CDR3 is TGTGCCAGCAGCGGTACAGTCCACGAGCAGTACTTC. Translating it yields CASSGTVHEQYF.